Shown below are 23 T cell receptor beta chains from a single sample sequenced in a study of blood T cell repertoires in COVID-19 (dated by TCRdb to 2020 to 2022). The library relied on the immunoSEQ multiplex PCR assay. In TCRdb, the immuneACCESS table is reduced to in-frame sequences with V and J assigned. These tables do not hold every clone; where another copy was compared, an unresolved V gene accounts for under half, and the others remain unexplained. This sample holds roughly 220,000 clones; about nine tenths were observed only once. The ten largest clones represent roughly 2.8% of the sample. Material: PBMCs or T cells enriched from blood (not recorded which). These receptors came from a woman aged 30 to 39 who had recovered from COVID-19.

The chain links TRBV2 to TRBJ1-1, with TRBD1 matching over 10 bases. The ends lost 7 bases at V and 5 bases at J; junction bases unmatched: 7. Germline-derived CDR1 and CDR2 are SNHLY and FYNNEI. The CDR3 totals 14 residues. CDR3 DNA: TGTGCCAGCATTCGACAGGGGGCGCTTACTGAAGCTTTCTTT. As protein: CASIRQGALTEAFF.

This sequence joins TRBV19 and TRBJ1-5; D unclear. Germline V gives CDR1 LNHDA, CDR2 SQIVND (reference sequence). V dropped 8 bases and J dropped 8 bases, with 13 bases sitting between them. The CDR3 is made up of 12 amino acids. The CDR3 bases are TGTGCCAGTCAGAGCGGGCGGGAGCCCCAGCATTTT. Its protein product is CASQSGREPQHF.

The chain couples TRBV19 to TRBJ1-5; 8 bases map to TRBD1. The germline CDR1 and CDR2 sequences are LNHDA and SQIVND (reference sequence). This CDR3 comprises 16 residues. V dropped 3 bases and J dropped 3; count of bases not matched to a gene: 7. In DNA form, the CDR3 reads TGTGCCAGTAGTATCCAGGACAGGGCCTACAATCAGCCCCAGCATTTT. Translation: CASSIQDRAYNQPQHF.

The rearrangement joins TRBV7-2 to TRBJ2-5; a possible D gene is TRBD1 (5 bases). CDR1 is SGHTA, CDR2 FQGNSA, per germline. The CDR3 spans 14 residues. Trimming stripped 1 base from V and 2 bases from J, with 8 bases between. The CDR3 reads CASSLEAGQETQYF. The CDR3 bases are TGTGCCAGCAGCTTAGAGGCAGGGCAAGAGACCCAGTACTTC.

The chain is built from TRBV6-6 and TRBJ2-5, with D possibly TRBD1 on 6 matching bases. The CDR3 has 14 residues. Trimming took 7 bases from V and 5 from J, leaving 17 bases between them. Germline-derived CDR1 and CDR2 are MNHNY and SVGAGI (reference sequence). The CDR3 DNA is TGTGCCAGCAAGTGGGGGCGGACCGGGGAGACCCAGTACTTC. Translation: CASKWGRTGETQYF.

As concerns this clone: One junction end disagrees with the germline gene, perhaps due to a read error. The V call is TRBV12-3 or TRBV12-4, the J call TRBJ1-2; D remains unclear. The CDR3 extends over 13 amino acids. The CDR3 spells CASSSRPNYGYTF. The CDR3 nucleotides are TGTGCCAGCAGTTCACGACCCAACTACGGCTACACCTTC.

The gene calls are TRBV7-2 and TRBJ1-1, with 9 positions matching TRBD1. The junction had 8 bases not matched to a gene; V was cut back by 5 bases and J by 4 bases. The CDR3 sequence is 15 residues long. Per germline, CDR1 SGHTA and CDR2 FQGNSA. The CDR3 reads CASSLLQGAGTEAFF. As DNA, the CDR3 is TGTGCCAGCAGCCTACTACAGGGGGCGGGCACTGAAGCTTTCTTT. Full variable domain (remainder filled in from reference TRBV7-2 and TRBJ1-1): GAGVSQSPSNKVTEKGKDVELRCDPISGHTALYWYRQSLGQGLEFLIYFQGNSAPDKSGLPSDRFSAERTGGSVSTLTIQRTQQEDSAVYLCASSLLQGAGTEAFFGQGTRLTVV.

Here the CDR3 DNA reads TGTGCCAGTAGTCCGAGTGCCGCGGACGAGCAGTACTTC. Encoded protein: CASSPSAADEQYF. This sequence joins TRBV19 and TRBJ2-7; D remains unclear. The V gene lost 5 bases and the J gene lost 5 bases, with 13 bases spanning the gap. CDR1 and CDR2 from the germline V gene are LNHDA and SQIVND (reference sequence). The CDR3 totals 13 residues.

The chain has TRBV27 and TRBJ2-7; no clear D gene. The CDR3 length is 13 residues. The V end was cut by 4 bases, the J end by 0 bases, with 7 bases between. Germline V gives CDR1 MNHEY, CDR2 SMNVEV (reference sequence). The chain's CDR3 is CASSWAGSYEQYF. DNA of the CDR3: TGTGCCAGCAGTTGGGCCGGCTCCTACGAGCAGTACTTC.

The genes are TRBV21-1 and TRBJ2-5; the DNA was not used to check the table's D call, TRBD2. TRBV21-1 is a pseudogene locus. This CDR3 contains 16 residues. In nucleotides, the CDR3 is TGTGCCAGCAGCAAAGGGAGCGGGCCATGCCAAGAGACCCAGTACTTC. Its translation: CASSKGSGPCQETQYF.

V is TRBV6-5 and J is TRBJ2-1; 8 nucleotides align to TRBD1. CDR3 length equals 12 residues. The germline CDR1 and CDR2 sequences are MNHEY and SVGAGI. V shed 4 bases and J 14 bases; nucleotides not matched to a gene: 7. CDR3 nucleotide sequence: TGTGCCAGCAGTTCAAGACAGGGGATGAAGTTCTTC. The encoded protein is CASSSRQGMKFF.

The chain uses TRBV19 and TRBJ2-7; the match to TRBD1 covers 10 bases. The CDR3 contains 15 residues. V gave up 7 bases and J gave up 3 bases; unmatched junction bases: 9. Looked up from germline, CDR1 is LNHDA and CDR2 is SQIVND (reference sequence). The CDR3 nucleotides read TGTGCCAGTAAGGAGACAGGGGGCTTGGACTACGAGCAGTACTTC. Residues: CASKETGGLDYEQYF. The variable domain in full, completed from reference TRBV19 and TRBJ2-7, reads DGGITQSPKYLFRKEGQNVTLSCEQNLNHDAMYWYRQDPGQGLRLIYYSQIVNDFQKGDIAEGYSVSREKKESFPLTVTSAQKNPTAFYLCASKETGGLDYEQYFGPGTRLTVT.

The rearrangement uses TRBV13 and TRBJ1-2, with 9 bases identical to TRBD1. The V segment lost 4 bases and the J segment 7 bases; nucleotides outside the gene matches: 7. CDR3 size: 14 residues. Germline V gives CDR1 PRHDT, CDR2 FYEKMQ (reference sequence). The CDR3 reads CASSSGTGSGGYTF. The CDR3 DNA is TGTGCCAGCAGCTCCGGGACAGGGTCGGGTGGCTACACCTTC.

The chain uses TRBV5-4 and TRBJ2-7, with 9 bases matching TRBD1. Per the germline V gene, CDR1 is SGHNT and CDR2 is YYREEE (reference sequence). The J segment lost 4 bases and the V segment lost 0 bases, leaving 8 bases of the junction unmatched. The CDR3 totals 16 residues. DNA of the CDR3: TGTGCCAGCAGCTTGGGTCCGGGACAGGGTAATTACGAGCAGTACTTC. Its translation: CASSLGPGQGNYEQYF.

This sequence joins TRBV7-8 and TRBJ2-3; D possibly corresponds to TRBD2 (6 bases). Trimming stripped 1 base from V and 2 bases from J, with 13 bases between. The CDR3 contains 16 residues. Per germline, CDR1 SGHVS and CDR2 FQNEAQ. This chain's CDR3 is CASSLGTTGFTDTQYF. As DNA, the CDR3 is TGTGCCAGCAGCTTAGGGACTACAGGCTTCACAGATACGCAGTATTTT.

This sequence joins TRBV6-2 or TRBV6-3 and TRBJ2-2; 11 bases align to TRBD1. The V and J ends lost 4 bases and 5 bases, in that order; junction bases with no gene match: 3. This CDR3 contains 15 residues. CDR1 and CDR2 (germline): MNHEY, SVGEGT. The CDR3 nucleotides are TGTGCCAGCAGTTCCGGGACAGGGGGAACCGGGGAGCTGTTTTTT. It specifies CASSSGTGGTGELFF.

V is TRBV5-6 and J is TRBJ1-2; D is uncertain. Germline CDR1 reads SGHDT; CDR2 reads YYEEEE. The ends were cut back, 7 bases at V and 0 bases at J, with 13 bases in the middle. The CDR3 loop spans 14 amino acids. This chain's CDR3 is CASWVSGANYGYTF. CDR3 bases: TGTGCCAGCTGGGTGAGCGGAGCTAACTATGGCTACACCTTC.

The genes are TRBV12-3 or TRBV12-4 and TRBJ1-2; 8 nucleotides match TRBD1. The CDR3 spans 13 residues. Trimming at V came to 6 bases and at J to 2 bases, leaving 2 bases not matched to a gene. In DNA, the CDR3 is TGTGCCAGCAGCCCAGGGGGCAACTATGGCTACACCTTC. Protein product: CASSPGGNYGYTF.

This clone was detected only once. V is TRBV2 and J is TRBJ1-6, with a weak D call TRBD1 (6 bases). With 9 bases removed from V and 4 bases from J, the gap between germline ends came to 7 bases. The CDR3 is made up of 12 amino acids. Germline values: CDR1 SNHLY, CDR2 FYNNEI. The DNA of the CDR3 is TGTGCCAGGACAGGTTATAATTCACCCCTCCACTTT. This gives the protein CARTGYNSPLHF.

The CDR3 protein is CASSLASTGGPDTQYF. For the CDR3, the DNA is TGCGCCAGCAGCTTGGCTAGTACGGGAGGCCCAGATACGCAGTATTTT. The chain combines TRBV5-1 with TRBJ2-3, with 7 bases matching TRBD2. V dropped 0 bases and J dropped 4; count of bases not matched to a gene: 8. This CDR3 has 16 amino acids. The germline CDR1 and CDR2 sequences are SGHRS and YFSETQ.

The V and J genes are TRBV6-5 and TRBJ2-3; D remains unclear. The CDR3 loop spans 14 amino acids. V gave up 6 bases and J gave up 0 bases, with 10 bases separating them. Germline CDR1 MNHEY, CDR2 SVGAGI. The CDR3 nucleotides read TGTGCCAGCAGCTTGGCGGAGAGCACAGATACGCAGTATTTT. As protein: CASSLAESTDTQYF.

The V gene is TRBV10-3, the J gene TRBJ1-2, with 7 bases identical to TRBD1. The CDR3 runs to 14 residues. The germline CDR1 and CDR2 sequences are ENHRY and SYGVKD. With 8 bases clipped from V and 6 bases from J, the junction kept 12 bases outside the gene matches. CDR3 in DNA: TGTGCCATCCAGGGGGAGCGGAGGGACAATGGCTACACCTTC. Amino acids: CAIQGERRDNGYTF.

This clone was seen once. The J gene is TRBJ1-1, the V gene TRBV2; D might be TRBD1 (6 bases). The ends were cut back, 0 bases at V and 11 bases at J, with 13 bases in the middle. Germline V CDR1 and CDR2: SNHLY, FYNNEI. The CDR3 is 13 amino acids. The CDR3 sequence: CASSEALRQVAFF. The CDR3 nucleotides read TGTGCCAGCAGTGAAGCGCTTCGACAGGTGGCTTTCTTT.